These T cell receptor beta chains were read from a single sample in a study of cytomegalovirus exposure and HLA in healthy donors. Using immunoSEQ multiplex PCR, the repertoire was profiled, and TCRdb retains in-frame clones only, with some absent. The repertoire includes about 150,000 clones, 84% of them detected once, and under 2% sits in the top ten. Source material: PBMCs. Receptor source: a man aged 18 to 35 in good health and CMV-seronegative. Both conserved end residues are part of each CDR3. Each record gives: clone size, D gene, J gene, V gene, CDR3 DNA, CDR3 protein. D genes are given only for firm matches. Not every row has a clone size; where given, it reads once, few, many or a size class.

clone size: -; D gene: -; J gene: TRBJ2-5; V gene: TRBV5-1; CDR3 DNA: TGCGCCAGCAGCTTGGCCCGCAGGGTGGGAGAGACCCAGTACTTC; CDR3 protein: CASSLARRVGETQYF
clone size: -; D gene: -; J gene: TRBJ1-1; V gene: TRBV19; CDR3 DNA: TGTGCCAGTAACGGGGAGGCTGAAGCTTTCTTT; CDR3 protein: CASNGEAEAFF
clone size: -; D gene: -; J gene: TRBJ2-7; V gene: TRBV19; CDR3 DNA: TGTGCCAGTAGTCCACAGGGCTGGCCCTACGAGCAGTACTTC; CDR3 protein: CASSPQGWPYEQYF
clone size: -; D gene: -; J gene: TRBJ2-7; V gene: TRBV7-2; CDR3 DNA: TGTGCCAGCAGCTTAGATATCCCTTCTAATTTCTACGAGCAGTACTTC; CDR3 protein: CASSLDIPSNFYEQYF
clone size: -; D gene: -; J gene: TRBJ1-1; V gene: TRBV30; CDR3 DNA: TGTGCCTGGAGAGAGCGACAGTTGAACACTGAAGCTTTCTTT; CDR3 protein: CAWRERQLNTEAFF
clone size: -; D gene: -; J gene: TRBJ1-6; V gene: TRBV11-1; CDR3 DNA: TGTGCCAGCAGCCCGTTCGGTGAACCCCTCCACTTT; CDR3 protein: CASSPFGEPLHF
clone size: -; D gene: -; J gene: TRBJ2-2; V gene: TRBV6-6; CDR3 DNA: TGTGCCAGCAGTTACAGGGGGTCCGGAGCGGGGGAGCTGTTTTTT; CDR3 protein: CASSYRGSGAGELFF
clone size: once; D gene: TRBD1; J gene: TRBJ2-1; V gene: TRBV4-1; CDR3 DNA: TGCGCCAGCAGCCAAGATCTTGAGGGACAGGGGGCGACGGATGAGCAGTTCTTC; CDR3 protein: CASSQDLEGQGATDEQFF
clone size: -; D gene: TRBD1; J gene: TRBJ1-1; V gene: TRBV11-3; CDR3 DNA: TGTGCCAGCAGCGTACAGGGGGATGATACTGAAGCTTTCTTT; CDR3 protein: CASSVQGDDTEAFF
clone size: -; D gene: -; J gene: TRBJ2-3; V gene: TRBV9; CDR3 DNA: TGTGCCAGCAGCGTAGCTGCAGGGGACCCTAGCACAGATACGCAGTATTTT; CDR3 protein: CASSVAAGDPSTDTQYF
clone size: -; D gene: -; J gene: TRBJ2-5; V gene: TRBV7-9; CDR3 DNA: TGTGCCAGCAGCTCTCCTCTTGGACTACGCCAAGAGACCCAGTACTTC; CDR3 protein: CASSSPLGLRQETQYF
clone size: few; D gene: -; J gene: TRBJ2-7; V gene: TRBV4-1; CDR3 DNA: TGCGCCAGCAGCCAAACCCTGGACAGTTCCTACGAGCAGTACTTC; CDR3 protein: CASSQTLDSSYEQYF
clone size: -; D gene: -; J gene: TRBJ1-1; V gene: TRBV29-1; CDR3 DNA: TGCAGCGCCCTCCCCGTGCAGGGCTTGAACACTGAAGCTTTCTTT; CDR3 protein: CSALPVQGLNTEAFF
clone size: once; D gene: TRBD1; J gene: TRBJ1-2; V gene: TRBV5-1; CDR3 DNA: TGCGCCAGCAGCCCGGGGACAGGGAACTCCTATGGCTACACCTTC; CDR3 protein: CASSPGTGNSYGYTF
clone size: -; D gene: -; J gene: TRBJ2-1; V gene: TRBV7-3; CDR3 DNA: TGTGCCAGCAGCATACCACTTGGTGAGCAGTTCTTC; CDR3 protein: CASSIPLGEQFF
clone size: -; D gene: -; J gene: TRBJ2-3; V gene: TRBV5-6; CDR3 DNA: TGTGCCAGCAGCTTGGCCTTAATGGTCAGGGATACGCAGTATTTT; CDR3 protein: CASSLALMVRDTQYF
clone size: -; D gene: TRBD2; J gene: TRBJ2-1; V gene: TRBV10-3; CDR3 DNA: TGTGCCATCAGTGAGTTCGACAGCGGGGGTAACAATGAGCAGTTCTTC; CDR3 protein: CAISEFDSGGNNEQFF
clone size: -; D gene: -; J gene: TRBJ2-1; V gene: TRBV7-9; CDR3 DNA: TGTGCCAGCAGCTTAGACGGGAGCTCCTACAATGAGCAGTTCTTC; CDR3 protein: CASSLDGSSYNEQFF
clone size: -; D gene: -; J gene: TRBJ2-2; V gene: TRBV5-1; CDR3 DNA: TGCGCCAGCTCCCCCCGCCGGCCGGGCGGGGAGCTGTTTTTT; CDR3 protein: CASSPRRPGGELFF
clone size: -; D gene: -; J gene: TRBJ1-6; V gene: TRBV6-1; CDR3 DNA: TGTGCCAGCAGAGGAGAGGGGGAGGGACTCTCACCCCTCCACTTT; CDR3 protein: CASRGEGEGLSPLHF
clone size: -; D gene: -; J gene: TRBJ1-6; V gene: TRBV21-1; CDR3 DNA: TGTGCCAGCAGCAAAGCGCTAAGGTGGGGCGATAATTCACCCCTCCACTTT; CDR3 protein: CASSKALRWGDNSPLHF
clone size: -; D gene: TRBD1; J gene: TRBJ1-4; V gene: TRBV5-6; CDR3 DNA: TGTGCCAGCAGCTTGAGGGGACAGATGAATGAAAAACTGTTTTTT; CDR3 protein: CASSLRGQMNEKLFF
clone size: once; D gene: TRBD2; J gene: TRBJ2-3; V gene: TRBV29-1; CDR3 DNA: TGCAGCGTTGAAGAGGGAGGGGAAGGGATAACAGATACGCAGTATTTT; CDR3 protein: CSVEEGGEGITDTQYF
clone size: -; D gene: -; J gene: TRBJ1-2; V gene: TRBV5-4; CDR3 DNA: TGTGCCAGCACCCTGGAAGGGGGAGTACTTAACTATGGCTACACCTTC; CDR3 protein: CASTLEGGVLNYGYTF
clone size: once; D gene: TRBD1; J gene: TRBJ1-1; V gene: TRBV14; CDR3 DNA: TGTGCCAGCAGCCGTTCCGGGACAGGGGTCTTT; CDR3 protein: CASSRSGTGVF
clone size: -; D gene: TRBD1; J gene: TRBJ1-1; V gene: TRBV30; CDR3 DNA: TGTGCCTGGAGTGTACGGAGGAAGGGACAGGGAGTCCGACAGAACACTGAAGCTTTCTTT; CDR3 protein: CAWSVRRKGQGVRQNTEAFF
clone size: -; D gene: TRBD2; J gene: TRBJ2-1; V gene: TRBV6-4; CDR3 DNA: TGTGCCAGCAGTGACTCTCGGAGCAGCGGGAATCATTACAATGAGCGGTTCTTC; CDR3 protein: CASSDSRSSGNHYNERFF
clone size: -; D gene: -; J gene: TRBJ1-5; V gene: TRBV28; CDR3 DNA: TGTGCCAGCCGGGATGGGTTAGGAGGTTATAGCAATCAGCCCCAGCATTTT; CDR3 protein: CASRDGLGGYSNQPQHF
clone size: once; D gene: TRBD2; J gene: TRBJ2-3; V gene: TRBV5-4; CDR3 DNA: TGTGCCAGCAGCGCAGGCTCTAGCGGGGGTAACACAGATACGCAGTATTTT; CDR3 protein: CASSAGSSGGNTDTQYF
clone size: once; D gene: TRBD2; J gene: TRBJ2-7; V gene: TRBV6-5; CDR3 DNA: TGTGCCAGCAGTGAAGGGAGACTAGCCGACGAGCAGTACTTC; CDR3 protein: CASSEGRLADEQYF
clone size: -; D gene: TRBD1; J gene: TRBJ1-5; V gene: TRBV5-1; CDR3 DNA: TGCGCCAGCAGCTTGGGTGGGACAGAGAATCAGCCCCAGCATTTT; CDR3 protein: CASSLGGTENQPQHF